The rows below give T cell receptor beta chains drawn from one sample of a study of early T cells in non-severe SARS-CoV-2 infection. TCRdb passed the 5' RACE reads through MiXCR, listing each CDR3 protein once. The sample has about 90,000 distinct CDR3 sequences, 10% to 15% seen once; the top ten hold 4.4%. The sequencing used whole blood, collected at baseline. The receptors were sampled from an adult who was a healthcare worker with PCR-confirmed SARS-CoV-2 infection or an uninfected control (not recorded which). CDR3s include the opening cysteine and the closing phenylalanine or tryptophan. A D gene is named only where the DNA matches it firmly. A clone size is listed for some rows: how often the clone was seen (once, few, many), or a class if it is expanded.

j_call v_call clone_size d_call cdr3_nt cdr3_aa
TRBJ2-6 TRBV2 few - TGTGCCAGCAGCCGAGGGGGGTCTGGGGCCAACGTCCTGACTTTC CASSRGGSGANVLTF
TRBJ1-2 TRBV12-3/TRBV12-4 - - TGTGCCATTCGGGCTCGCTATGGCTACACCTTC CAIRARYGYTF
TRBJ2-5 TRBV5-1 few - TGCGCCAGCAGCTCCCGCCGGGCTAGCGTTGGAGAGACCCAGTACTTC CASSSRRASVGETQYF
TRBJ2-3 TRBV5-4 few TRBD1 TGTGCCAGCAGCTGGGGACAGGGTCCACTCACAGATACGCAGTATTTT CASSWGQGPLTDTQYF
TRBJ1-1 TRBV29-1 - - TGCAGCGTAGAAATCGGCCTCCTAGCTTTCTTT CSVEIGLLAFF
TRBJ1-4 TRBV5-1 - - TGCGCCAGCAGCTTGGATGGTACAAACTATAATGAAAAACTGTTTTTT CASSLDGTNYNEKLFF
TRBJ2-5 TRBV7-2 few - TGTGCCAGCAGCTTAGCGGGCCGGGGAAAAGAGACCCAGTACTTC CASSLAGRGKETQYF
TRBJ2-2 TRBV20-1 - - TGCAGTGCTAGAGTCCCCATTGGCACCGGGGAGCTGTTTTTT CSARVPIGTGELFF
TRBJ2-1 TRBV6-5 - - TGTGCCAGCAGTGCGGGACACCGACAGTTCTTC CASSAGHRQFF
TRBJ2-7 TRBV12-3/TRBV12-4 few - TGTGCCAGCAGCCTTGGAGTGGTTATCTCCTACGAGCAGTACTTC CASSLGVVISYEQYF
TRBJ1-4 TRBV29-1 few TRBD1 TGCAGCGTTGAAGGAGGACAGGGGGCACTTGAAAAACTGTTTTTT CSVEGGQGALEKLFF
TRBJ2-3 TRBV6-5 - - TGTGCCAGCAGTTATCCCGGAGACACAGATACGCAGTATTTT CASSYPGDTDTQYF
TRBJ1-1 TRBV11-2 many - TGTGCCAGCAGCCTTAGCATCGCTGAAGCTTTCTTT CASSLSIAEAFF
TRBJ2-1 TRBV28 - - TGTGCCAGCCCCTCCCGACTATCTGGTGAGCAGTTCTTC CASPSRLSGEQFF
TRBJ1-6 TRBV3-1 few - TGTGCCAGCAGCGACCAGATCCATTCACCCCTCCACTTT CASSDQIHSPLHF
TRBJ1-2 TRBV20-1 many - TGCAGTGCTAGAGTCGGGGGGACGAAAGGCTACACCTTC CSARVGGTKGYTF
TRBJ1-1 TRBV10-3 - TRBD1 TGTGCCATCAGAGGGGACAGAGGAGAAAAGAACACTGAAGCTTTCTTT CAIRGDRGEKNTEAFF
TRBJ2-4 TRBV7-2 many - TGTGCCAGCAGCTTAGCAGGGGCAGCCTTAGCCAAAAACATTCAGTACTTC CASSLAGAALAKNIQYF
TRBJ2-7 TRBV29-1 few TRBD1 TGCAGCGTTGACGGTGACAGGGGGTCCTACGAGCAGTACTTC CSVDGDRGSYEQYF
TRBJ2-7 TRBV28 - - TGTGCCAGCAGTTTTGGGACAAAGGGCCGCGAGCAGTACTTC CASSFGTKGREQYF
TRBJ1-1 TRBV10-2 few - TGCGCCAGCAGTGAGTCTAGGGGAAGGACTGAAGCTTTCTTT CASSESRGRTEAFF
TRBJ1-4 TRBV19 few TRBD1 TGTGCCAGTAGTTCCTGGACAGGGTTGGATGAAAAACTGTTTTTT CASSSWTGLDEKLFF
TRBJ2-2 TRBV19 few - TGTGCCAGCCGCTGGGGCCTGAACACCGGGGAGCTGTTTTTT CASRWGLNTGELFF
TRBJ2-7 TRBV20-1 - - TGCAGTGCGAAGCGGCTTGACTACGAGCAGTACTTC CSAKRLDYEQYF